The 10 T cell receptor beta chains listed next were all sequenced from one sample in a study of blood T cell repertoires in COVID-19. Produced via immunoSEQ multiplex PCR; TCRdb's table is partial and in-frame only. The sample records about 98,000 clones, around 81% being singletons. Source material: peripheral blood. All receptors come from a man aged 55 to 70 with acute or convalescent COVID-19.

The V call is TRBV5-1, the J call TRBJ2-5, with 12 nucleotides matching TRBD1. This CDR3 region has 15 residues. Per the germline V gene, CDR1 is SGHRS and CDR2 is YFSETQ. V shed 4 bases and J 5 bases; nucleotides not matched to a gene: 6. The CDR3 DNA is TGCGCCAGCAGCCTCGGGACAGGGGGCTTGGAGACCCAGTACTTC. Encoded protein: CASSLGTGGLETQYF.

The chain joins TRBV11-2 to TRBJ2-7, with D perhaps matching TRBD1 (5 bases). V was cut by 1 base and J by 2 bases, with 9 bases left in between. The CDR3 contains 14 residues. Per germline, CDR1 SGHAT and CDR2 FQNNGV. The CDR3 region has the DNA TGTGCCAGCAGCTTAGCCGACAGTCCCTACGAGCAGTACGTC. Encoded protein: CASSLADSPYEQYV.

The chain joins TRBV30 to TRBJ1-5; TRBD1 agrees at 7 bases. CDR1 is GTSNPN, CDR2 SVGIG, per germline (reference sequence). The V segment lost 0 bases and the J segment 6 bases; nucleotides outside the gene matches: 5. The CDR3 spans 14 residues. CDR3 in amino acids: CAWSVGTAGQPQHF. Here the CDR3 DNA reads TGTGCCTGGAGTGTAGGGACAGCAGGTCAGCCCCAGCATTTT.

This clone was seen more than once but under ten times. V is TRBV30 and J is TRBJ2-7; 9 bases are a match to TRBD1. V shed 8 bases, J shed 5 bases, and the junction held 10 bases outside the gene matches. This CDR3 comprises 13 residues. Looked up from germline, CDR1 is GTSNPN and CDR2 is SVGIG (reference sequence). CDR3 coding DNA: TGTGCCAGTTCCCGGGACAGGGACGACGAGCAGTACTTC. Residues: CASSRDRDDEQYF.

This clone was seen only once. The chain combines TRBV9 with TRBJ2-5; a possible D gene is TRBD2 (6 bases). Trimming pared 2 bases from V and 4 bases from J, leaving 9 bases between. CDR1 SGDLS and CDR2 YYNGEE come from the germline V gene. The CDR3 covers 13 residues. The CDR3 DNA reads TGTGCCAGCAGCGTCGGGGGTGGAGAGACCCAGTACTTC. It specifies CASSVGGGETQYF.

The sample holds one count of this clone. The chain has TRBV7-6 and TRBJ2-1, with 7 nucleotides matching TRBD2. J was trimmed by 8 bases and V by 3 bases; bases with no gene match: 19. The V gene's germline CDR1 is SGHVS and CDR2 FNYEAQ. This CDR3 has 18 residues. CDR3 residues: CASSFLGGTNQRDDEQFF. Written as DNA, the CDR3 is TGTGCCAGCAGCTTTCTGGGGGGGACCAACCAAAGGGATGATGAGCAGTTCTTC.

The chain's CDR3 is CASVAGGGGELFF. The CDR3 bases are TGTGCCAGCGTAGCGGGAGGCGGCGGGGAGCTGTTTTTT. The genes are TRBV7-9 and TRBJ2-2; TRBD2 aligns across 10 bases. The CDR3 is made up of 13 amino acids. The germline V gene has CDR1 SEHNR and CDR2 FQNEAQ (reference sequence). Losses at the gene ends were 8 bases for V and 7 bases for J; bases not matched to a gene: 4.

This clone is a singleton in its sample. V and J are TRBV3-1 (or the pseudogene TRBV3-2) and TRBJ2-4; TRBD1 aligns across 10 bases. Per germline, CDR1 LGHDT and CDR2 YNNKEL (reference sequence). The junction had 2 bases not matched to a gene; V was cut back by 4 bases and J by 5 bases. The length of the CDR3 is 14 residues. CDR3 bases: TGTGCCAGCAGCCGACAGGGGGCAGAAAACATTCAGTACTTC. Translation gives CASSRQGAENIQYF.

This chain joins TRBV7-2 and TRBJ1-6; 8 bases align to TRBD1. J was trimmed by 9 bases and V by 5 bases; bases with no gene match: 6. The CDR3 has 14 amino acids. Germline CDR1 reads SGHTA; CDR2 reads FQGNSA. CDR3 bases: TGTGCCAGCAGCCTCGACAGGGGCGCTTCACCCCTCCACTTT. Residues: CASSLDRGASPLHF.

In the case of this clone: Other DNA sequences within the sample encode an identical CDR3. The chain has TRBV7-9 and TRBJ1-1; D may be TRBD1 (5 bases). Germline CDR1 SEHNR, CDR2 FQNEAQ (reference sequence). V shed 0 bases and J shed 7 bases, with 15 bases lying between them. The CDR3 loop spans 15 amino acids. The CDR3 nucleotides read TGTGCCAGCAGCTTAGCGTCGGGGGGTCGGGATGAAGCTTTCTTT. Its translation: CASSLASGGRDEAFF.